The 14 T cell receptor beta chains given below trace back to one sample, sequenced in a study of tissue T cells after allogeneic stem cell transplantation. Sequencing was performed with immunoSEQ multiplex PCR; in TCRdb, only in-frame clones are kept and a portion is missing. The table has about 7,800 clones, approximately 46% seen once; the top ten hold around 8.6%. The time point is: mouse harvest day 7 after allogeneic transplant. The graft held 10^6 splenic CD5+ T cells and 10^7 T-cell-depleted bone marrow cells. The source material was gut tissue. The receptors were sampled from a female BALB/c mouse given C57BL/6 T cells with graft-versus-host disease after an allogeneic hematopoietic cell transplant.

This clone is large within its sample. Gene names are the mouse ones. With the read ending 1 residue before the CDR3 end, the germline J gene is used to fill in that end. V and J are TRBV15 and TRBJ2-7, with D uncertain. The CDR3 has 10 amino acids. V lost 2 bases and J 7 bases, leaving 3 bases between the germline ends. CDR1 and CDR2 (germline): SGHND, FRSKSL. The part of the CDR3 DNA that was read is TGTGCCAGCAGTTTATGGGAACAGTAC. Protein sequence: CASSLWEQY. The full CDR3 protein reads CASSLWEQYF.

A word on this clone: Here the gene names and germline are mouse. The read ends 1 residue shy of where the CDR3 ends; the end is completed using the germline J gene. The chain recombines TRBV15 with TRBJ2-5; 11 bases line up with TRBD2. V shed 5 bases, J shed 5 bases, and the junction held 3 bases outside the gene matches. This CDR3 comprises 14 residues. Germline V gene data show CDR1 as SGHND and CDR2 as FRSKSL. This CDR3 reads CASSTGLGVDTQYF. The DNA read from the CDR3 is TGTGCCAGCAGTACGGGACTGGGGGTAGACACCCAGTAC. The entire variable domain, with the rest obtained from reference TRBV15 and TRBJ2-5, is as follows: DAGVTQTPRHEVAEKGQTIILKCEPVSGHNDLFWYRQTKIQGLELLSYFRSKSLMEDGGAFKDRFKAEMLNSSFSTLKIQPTEPKDSAVYLCASSTGLGVDTQYFGPGTRLLVL.

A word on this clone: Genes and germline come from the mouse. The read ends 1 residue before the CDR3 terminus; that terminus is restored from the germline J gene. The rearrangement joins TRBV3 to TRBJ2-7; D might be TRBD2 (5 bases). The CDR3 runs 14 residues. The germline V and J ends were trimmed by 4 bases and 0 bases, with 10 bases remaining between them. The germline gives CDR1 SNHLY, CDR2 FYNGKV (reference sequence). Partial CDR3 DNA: TGTGCCAGCAGCTCCTACTGGAGCTCCTATGAACAGTAC. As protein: CASSSYWSSYEQY. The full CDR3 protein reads CASSSYWSSYEQYF.

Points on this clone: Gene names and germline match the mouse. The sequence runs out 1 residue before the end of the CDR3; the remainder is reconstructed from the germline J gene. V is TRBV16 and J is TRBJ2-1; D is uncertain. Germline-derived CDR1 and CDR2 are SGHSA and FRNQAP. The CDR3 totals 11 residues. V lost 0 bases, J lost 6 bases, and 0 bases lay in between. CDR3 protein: CASSLDAEQFF. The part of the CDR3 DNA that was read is TGTGCAAGCAGCTTAGATGCTGAGCAGTTC.

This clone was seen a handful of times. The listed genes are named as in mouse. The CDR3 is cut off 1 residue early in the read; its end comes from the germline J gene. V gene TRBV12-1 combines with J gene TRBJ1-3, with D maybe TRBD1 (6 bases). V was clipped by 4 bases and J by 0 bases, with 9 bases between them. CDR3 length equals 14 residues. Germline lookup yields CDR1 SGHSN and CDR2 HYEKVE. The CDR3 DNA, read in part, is TGTGCCAGCTCCCGACAGGTTTCTGGAAATACGCTCTAT. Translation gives CASSRQVSGNTLY. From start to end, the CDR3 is CASSRQVSGNTLYF.

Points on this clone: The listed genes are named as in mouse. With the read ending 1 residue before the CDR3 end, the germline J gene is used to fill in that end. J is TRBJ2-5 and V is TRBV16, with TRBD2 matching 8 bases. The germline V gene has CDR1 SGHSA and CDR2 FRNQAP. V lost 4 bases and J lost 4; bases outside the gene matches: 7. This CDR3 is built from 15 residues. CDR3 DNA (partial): TGTGCAAGCAGCTCGGGGGGGGCTAGAGAAGACACCCAGTAC. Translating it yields CASSSGGAREDTQY. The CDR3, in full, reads CASSSGGAREDTQYF.

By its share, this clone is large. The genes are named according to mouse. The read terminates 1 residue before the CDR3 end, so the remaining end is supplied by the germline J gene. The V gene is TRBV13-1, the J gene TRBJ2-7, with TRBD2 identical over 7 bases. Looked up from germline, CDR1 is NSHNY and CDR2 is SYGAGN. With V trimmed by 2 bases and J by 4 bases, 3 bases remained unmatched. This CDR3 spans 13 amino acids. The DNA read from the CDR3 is TGTGCCAGCAGTGACCGGGGGGGATATGAACAGTAC. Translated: CASSDRGGYEQY. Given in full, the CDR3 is CASSDRGGYEQYF.

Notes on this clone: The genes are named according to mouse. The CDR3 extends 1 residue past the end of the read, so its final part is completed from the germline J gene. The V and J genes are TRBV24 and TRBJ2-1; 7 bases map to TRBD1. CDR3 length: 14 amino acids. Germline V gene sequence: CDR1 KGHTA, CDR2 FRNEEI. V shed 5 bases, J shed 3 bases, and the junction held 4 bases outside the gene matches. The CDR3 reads CASSVGQFYAEQFF. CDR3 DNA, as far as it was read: TGTGCCAGCAGTGTGGGACAGTTCTATGCTGAGCAGTTC.

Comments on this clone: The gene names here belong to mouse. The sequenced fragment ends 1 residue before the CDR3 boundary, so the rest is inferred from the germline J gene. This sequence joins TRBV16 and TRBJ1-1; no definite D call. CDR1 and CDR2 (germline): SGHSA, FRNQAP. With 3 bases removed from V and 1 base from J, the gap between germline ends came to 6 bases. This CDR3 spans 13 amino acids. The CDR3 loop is CASSLGLNTEVFF. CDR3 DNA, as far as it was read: TGTGCAAGCAGCTTGGGGTTAAACACAGAAGTCTTC.

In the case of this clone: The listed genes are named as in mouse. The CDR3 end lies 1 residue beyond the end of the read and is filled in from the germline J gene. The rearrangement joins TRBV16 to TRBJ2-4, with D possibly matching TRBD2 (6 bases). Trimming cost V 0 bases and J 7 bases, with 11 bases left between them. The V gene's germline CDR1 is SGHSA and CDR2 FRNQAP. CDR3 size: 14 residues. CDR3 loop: CASSLDAGGDTLYF. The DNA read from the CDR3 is TGTGCAAGCAGCTTAGATGCGGGGGGAGACACCTTGTAC.

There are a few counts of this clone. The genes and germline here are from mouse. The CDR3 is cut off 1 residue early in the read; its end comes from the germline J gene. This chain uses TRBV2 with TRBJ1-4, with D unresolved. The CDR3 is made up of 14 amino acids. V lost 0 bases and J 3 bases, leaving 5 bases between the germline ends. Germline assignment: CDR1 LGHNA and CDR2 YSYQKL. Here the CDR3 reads CASSQDFPNERLFF. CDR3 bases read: TGTGCCAGCAGCCAAGATTTCCCCAACGAAAGATTATTT.

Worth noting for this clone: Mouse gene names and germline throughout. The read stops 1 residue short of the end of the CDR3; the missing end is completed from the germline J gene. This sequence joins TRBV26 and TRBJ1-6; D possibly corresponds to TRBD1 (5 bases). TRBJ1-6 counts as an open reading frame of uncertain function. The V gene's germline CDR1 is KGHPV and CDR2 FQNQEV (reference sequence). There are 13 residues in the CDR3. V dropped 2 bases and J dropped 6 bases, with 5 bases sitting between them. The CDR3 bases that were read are TGTGCCAGCAGTCTGCAGGGTAATTCGCCCCTCTAC. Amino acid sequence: CASSLQGNSPLY. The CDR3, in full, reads CASSLQGNSPLYF.

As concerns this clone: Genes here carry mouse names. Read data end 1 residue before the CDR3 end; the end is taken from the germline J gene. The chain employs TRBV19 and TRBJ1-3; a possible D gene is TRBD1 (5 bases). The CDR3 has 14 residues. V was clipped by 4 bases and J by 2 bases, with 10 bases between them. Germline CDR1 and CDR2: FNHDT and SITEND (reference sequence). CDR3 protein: CASSSSGPGNTLYF. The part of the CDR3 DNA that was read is TGTGCCAGCAGTTCCTCAGGGCCTGGAAATACGCTCTAT.

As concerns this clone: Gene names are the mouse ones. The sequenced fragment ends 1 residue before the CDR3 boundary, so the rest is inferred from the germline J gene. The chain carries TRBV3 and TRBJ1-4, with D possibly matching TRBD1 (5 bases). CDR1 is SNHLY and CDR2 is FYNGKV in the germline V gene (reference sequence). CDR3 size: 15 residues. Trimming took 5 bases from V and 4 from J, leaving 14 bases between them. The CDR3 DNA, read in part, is TGTGCCAGCAGCCCTCCGGGACGACTCAACGAAAGATTATTT. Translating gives CASSPPGRLNERLF. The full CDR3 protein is CASSPPGRLNERLFF. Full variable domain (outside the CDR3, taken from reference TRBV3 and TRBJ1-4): GPKVLQIPSHQIIDMGQMVTLNCDPVSNHLYFYWYKQILGQQMEFLVNFYNGKVMEKSKLFKDQFSVERPDGSYFTLKIQPTALEDSAVYFCASSPPGRLNERLFFGHGTKLSVL.